The next 27 T cell receptor beta chains were all read from a single sample in a study of cytomegalovirus exposure and HLA in healthy donors. PCR was performed using 60 Vbeta and 13 Jbeta primers. Only in-frame clones appear in the TCRdb table, and some are missing; sequencing was by immunoSEQ multiplex PCR. In the table there are approximately 190,000 clones, around three quarters of which are singletons. Material: PBMCs. These receptors came from a woman aged 25-40 years in good health and CMV-seropositive.

This chain uses TRBV10-3 with TRBJ2-7; the match to TRBD1 covers 7 bases. CDR3 length: 14 amino acids. Germline loops: CDR1 ENHRY, CDR2 SYGVKD. J gave up 2 bases and V 0 bases, and 1 base lay outside the gene matches. The CDR3 coding sequence is TGTGCCATCAGTGAGTCGGGACAGACCTACGAGCAGTACTTC. Residues: CAISESGQTYEQYF.

The V gene is TRBV19, the J gene TRBJ1-5; D is possibly TRBD1 (6 bases). Germline V gene data show CDR1 as LNHDA and CDR2 as SQIVND (reference sequence). The CDR3 extends over 13 amino acids. With 3 bases removed from V and 5 bases from J, the gap between germline ends came to 8 bases. CDR3 in amino acids: CASSMAGDQPQHF. The CDR3 DNA sequence: TGTGCCAGTAGTATGGCAGGGGATCAGCCCCAGCATTTT.

This clone was detected a few times. Different DNA sequences within this sample yield the same CDR3. V is TRBV15 and J is TRBJ2-1; 7 bases fit TRBD1. Per germline, CDR1 LNHNV and CDR2 YYDKDF (reference sequence). This CDR3 is 15 amino acids long. Germline trimming cut 6 bases from V and 0 bases from J; bases unmatched to any gene: 5. The CDR3 loop reads CATSRGGSSYNEQFF. The CDR3 DNA reads as TGTGCCACCAGTCGAGGGGGCAGCTCCTACAATGAGCAGTTCTTC.

In DNA, the CDR3 is TGTGCCACCAGCTCCGGGACTAACACCGGGGAGCTGTTTTTT. Its translation is CATSSGTNTGELFF. The chain carries TRBV15 and TRBJ2-2; a weak D match, TRBD2 (6 bases). The germline gives CDR1 LNHNV, CDR2 YYDKDF (reference sequence). V lost 5 bases and J 2 bases, leaving 9 bases between the germline ends. The CDR3 extends over 14 amino acids.

This clone was observed a few times. The chain is built from TRBV5-6 and TRBJ2-5; 11 bases agree with TRBD1. With V trimmed by 2 bases and J by 4 bases, 10 bases remained unmatched. Germline-derived CDR1 and CDR2 are SGHDT and YYEEEE. CDR3 size: 17 residues. The CDR3 nucleotides read TGTGCCAGCAGCTTAGATACCGGGACAGGGGGTTCAGAGACCCAGTACTTC. It is translated as CASSLDTGTGGSETQYF.

The V gene is TRBV28, the J gene TRBJ2-1; 10 bases align to TRBD2. Germline trimming cut 5 bases from V and 8 bases from J; bases unmatched to any gene: 15. The germline V gene encodes CDR1 MDHEN and CDR2 SYDVKM. This CDR3 is built from 17 residues. CDR3 sequence: CASSDNSGGTSKDEQFF. The DNA of the CDR3 is TGTGCCAGCAGTGACAATAGCGGGGGGACCTCTAAGGATGAGCAGTTCTTC.

This sequence joins TRBV7-2 and TRBJ2-3; 7 nucleotides line up with TRBD1. V was clipped by 2 bases and J by 3 bases; unmatched bases: 11. The CDR3 sequence is 17 residues long. Germline V gene sequence: CDR1 SGHTA, CDR2 FQGNSA. In DNA form, the CDR3 reads TGTGCCAGCAGCTTATCGGGAACAGGGGCAGGTACAGATACGCAGTATTTT. It is translated as CASSLSGTGAGTDTQYF.

This clone was counted once. V is TRBV6-5 and J is TRBJ1-2; tentative D call: TRBD1 (5 bases). Trimming shortened V by 2 bases and J by 8 bases, and 12 bases separated the two germline ends. CDR3 size: 13 residues. The germline V gene encodes CDR1 MNHEY and CDR2 SVGAGI. The DNA of the CDR3 is TGTGCCAGCAGTTACCGGGGGAGGGAAGGCTACACCTTC. Translation: CASSYRGREGYTF.

This clone has a single count. The chain joins TRBV5-1 to TRBJ2-1; 8 bases fit TRBD2. The CDR3 has 15 amino acids. V was clipped by 2 bases and J by 9 bases; unmatched bases: 10. CDR1 is SGHRS and CDR2 is YFSETQ in the germline V gene. CDR3 bases: TGCGCCAGCAGCTTAGGGCCAGCGGGAGTCAGTGAGCAGTTCTTC. Translated, it gives CASSLGPAGVSEQFF.

This clone was observed a single time. The chain carries TRBV5-1 and TRBJ2-7, with TRBD1 identical over 9 bases. The CDR3 has 14 residues. V was pared by 0 bases and J by 6 bases, with 4 bases of the junction left unmatched. Germline loops: CDR1 SGHRS, CDR2 YFSETQ. Here the CDR3 DNA reads TGCGCCAGCAGCTTGGGCGGGACAGGGTTCGAGCAGTACTTC. It specifies CASSLGGTGFEQYF.

This clone was seen a handful of times. This chain's CDR3 is CASSLDGQGRDTQYF. In DNA, the CDR3 is TGCGCCAGCAGCTTGGATGGGCAGGGAAGAGATACGCAGTATTTT. The rearrangement links TRBV5-1 to TRBJ2-3; TRBD1 might be the D (5 bases). Germline CDR1 reads SGHRS; CDR2 reads YFSETQ. V gave up 0 bases and J gave up 5 bases, with 13 bases separating them. This CDR3 is built from 15 residues.

The genes are TRBV2 and TRBJ2-7, with D possibly matching TRBD1 (5 bases). CDR1 and CDR2 from the germline V gene are SNHLY and FYNNEI. This CDR3 spans 15 amino acids. Trimming took 6 bases from V and 2 from J, leaving 17 bases between them. Here the CDR3 reads CASSYDSHGAYEQYF. DNA for the CDR3: TGTGCCAGCAGCTACGACAGTCATGGAGCCTACGAGCAGTACTTC.

V is TRBV6-5 and J is TRBJ1-1; 10 bases match TRBD1. Germline V CDR1 and CDR2: MNHEY, SVGAGI. The CDR3 consists of 16 residues. J gave up 6 bases and V 4 bases, and 11 bases lay outside the gene matches. CDR3 nucleotides: TGTGCCAGCAGTTCCGTTCCGCCGACAGGGGGCTCTGAAGCTTTCTTT. This codes for CASSSVPPTGGSEAFF.

The CDR3: CASSPRQGPNSGNTIYF. The CDR3 nucleotides are TGTGCCAGCAGCCCCCGACAGGGCCCAAACTCTGGAAACACCATATATTTT. The V call is TRBV7-8, the J call TRBJ1-3; the match to TRBD1 covers 7 bases. The CDR3 consists of 17 residues. Per the germline V gene, CDR1 is SGHVS and CDR2 is FQNEAQ. V shed 5 bases, J shed 0 bases, and the junction held 10 bases outside the gene matches.

The chain uses TRBV6-5 and TRBJ1-6, with TRBD1 matching 8 bases. This CDR3 has 14 amino acids. CDR1 is MNHEY, CDR2 SVGAGI, per germline. The J segment lost 7 bases and the V segment lost 4 bases, leaving 3 bases of the junction unmatched. In DNA form, the CDR3 reads TGTGCCAGCAGTTTTCGGACAGGGAATTCACCCCTCCACTTT. This translates into CASSFRTGNSPLHF.

This sequence joins TRBV25-1 and TRBJ2-3, with 8 bases aligning to TRBD2. This CDR3 has 14 residues. Germline V gene sequence: CDR1 MGHDK, CDR2 SYGVNS. V trimming: 7 bases; J trimming: 6 bases; junction bases outside the gene matches: 9. CDR3 nucleotides: TGTGCCAGCACCGAAGGCGGGAGGTCGGATACGCAGTATTTT. It specifies CASTEGGRSDTQYF.

The chain uses TRBV27 and TRBJ2-4, with D uncertain. The CDR3 extends over 15 amino acids. Trimming stripped 6 bases from V and 0 bases from J, with 12 bases between. Germline V gene lookup returns CDR1 MNHEY and CDR2 SMNVEV (reference sequence). The CDR3 is CASSPGFLAKNIQYF. The CDR3 DNA follows: TGTGCCAGCAGCCCAGGCTTCTTAGCCAAAAACATTCAGTACTTC.

The chain carries TRBV19 and TRBJ2-7, with no clear D. V shed 5 bases and J shed 3 bases, with 11 bases lying between them. CDR1 and CDR2 from the germline V gene are LNHDA and SQIVND (reference sequence). CDR3 size: 13 residues. The CDR3 reads CASSSTVLYEQYF. In DNA, the CDR3 is TGTGCCAGTAGTTCGACTGTCCTCTACGAGCAGTACTTC.

This clone showed up just a few times. The chain carries TRBV5-8 and TRBJ1-4; D is perhaps TRBD1 (5 bases). The ends were cut back, 2 bases at V and 6 bases at J, with 8 bases in the middle. CDR1 SGHTS and CDR2 YDEGEE come from the germline V gene. CDR3 size: 13 residues. The CDR3 nucleotides read TGTGCCAGCAGCTTATGGGGGGATGAAAAACTGTTTTTT. Protein: CASSLWGDEKLFF. Based on the CDR3 plus reference TRBV5-8 and TRBJ1-4, the full variable domain is EAGVTQSPTHLIKTRGQQATLRCSPISGHTSVYWYQQALGLGLQFLLWYDEGEERNRGNFPPRFSGRQFPNYSSELNVNALELEDSALYLCASSLWGDEKLFFGSGTQLSVL.

This rearrangement joins TRBV6-1 to TRBJ1-1; D is perhaps TRBD1 (6 bases). The germline gives CDR1 MNHNS, CDR2 SASEGT. V was cut by 5 bases and J by 3 bases, with 16 bases left in between. CDR3 length equals 15 residues. CDR3 in amino acids: CASSPGGAEDTEAFF. The DNA of the CDR3 is TGTGCCAGCAGTCCCGGGGGGGCTGAGGACACTGAAGCTTTCTTT.

The chain employs TRBV7-3 and TRBJ2-1, with 12 bases lining up with TRBD2. The CDR3 is 16 amino acids. J gave up 3 bases and V 4 bases, and 4 bases lay outside the gene matches. The germline CDR1 and CDR2 sequences are SGHTA and FQGTGA. The CDR3 spells CASSSRLAGDYNEQFF. In DNA, the CDR3 is TGTGCCAGCAGCTCCCGACTAGCGGGAGACTACAATGAGCAGTTCTTC.

This clone was seen a single time. The chain joins TRBV18 to TRBJ1-1; 8 bases agree with TRBD1. CDR1 and CDR2 (germline): KGHSH, LQKENI. The CDR3 has 16 residues. V dropped 3 bases and J dropped 0; count of bases not matched to a gene: 6. The CDR3 coding sequence is TGTGCCAGCTCACCGGGACAGGACATCATGAACACTGAAGCTTTCTTT. Residues: CASSPGQDIMNTEAFF.

The J gene is TRBJ2-1, the V gene TRBV2; D unclear. This CDR3 has 12 residues. Germline CDR1 is SNHLY and CDR2 is FYNNEI. Trimming removed 3 bases at V and 2 bases at J, with 2 bases between. The DNA of the CDR3 is TGTGCCAGCAGTGATACCTACAATGAGCAGTTCTTC. Its translation: CASSDTYNEQFF.

J is TRBJ2-7 and V is TRBV6-6; D remains ambiguous. V lost 0 bases, J lost 0 bases, and 6 bases lay in between. Germline-derived CDR1 and CDR2 are MNHNY and SVGAGI (reference sequence). The CDR3 loop spans 14 amino acids. CDR3 sequence: CASSYSASSYEQYF. CDR3 bases: TGTGCCAGCAGTTACTCGGCCAGCTCCTACGAGCAGTACTTC.

This chain joins TRBV7-3 and TRBJ1-1; D remains unclear. Trimming left V 5 bases short and J 4 bases short, with 17 bases between. The CDR3 totals 15 residues. The germline V gene has CDR1 SGHTA and CDR2 FQGTGA. CDR3 amino acids: CASSPNSGLGTEAFF. The CDR3 DNA reads TGTGCCAGCAGCCCAAATAGCGGGTTAGGCACTGAAGCTTTCTTT.

The rearrangement links TRBV2 to TRBJ2-1; D is unresolved. Germline CDR1 reads SNHLY; CDR2 reads FYNNEI. V lost 4 bases, J lost 0 bases, and 7 bases lay in between. This CDR3 comprises 14 residues. The CDR3 protein is CASSVESSYNEQFF. CDR3 in DNA: TGTGCCAGCAGTGTGGAGAGCTCCTACAATGAGCAGTTCTTC.

V and J are TRBV27 and TRBJ2-7, with 9 bases that match TRBD1. The CDR3 is 15 amino acids. Germline trimming cut 0 bases from V and 5 bases from J; bases unmatched to any gene: 5. The germline V gene encodes CDR1 MNHEY and CDR2 SMNVEV (reference sequence). CDR3 DNA: TGTGCCAGCAGTTTATCGCCGGGACAGGGAAACGAGCAGTACTTC. As protein: CASSLSPGQGNEQYF.